The entry that follows covers one TCR beta chain sequence. The antigen is unknown. Trimming left V 5 bases short and J 2 bases short, with 9 bases between. CDR3 length: 13 residues. Germline CDR1 SGHTA, CDR2 FQGNSA. Constant-region reverse primers amplified full-length variable regions, followed by semi-nested Nested Universal Primer A PCR. From the 5' RACE reads, TCRdb called clonotypes with MiXCR, one entry per CDR3 protein. This table has over 50,000 distinct CDR3 sequences, around 26% appearing once. Study-wide results and limits: Tumor Tregs overlapped most with tumor, then blood, naive CD4+ cells. The larger cohort examined one V-J beta rearrangement, not whole repertoires.

The TCR comes from a female donor with breast cancer. The J gene is TRBJ1-2, the V gene TRBV7-2; no definite D call. The sample taken for sequencing was tumor-infiltrating naive CD4+ T cells sorted from the breast tumor. The sample's subset: naive CD4+ T cells, CD4+CD45RA+CD25-. Here the CDR3 DNA reads TGTGCCAGCAGCCCCCGACACAACTATGGCTACACCTTC. As protein: CASSPRHNYGYTF. The whole variable domain, remainder taken from reference TRBV7-2 and TRBJ1-2, is GAGVSQSPSNKVTEKGKDVELRCDPISGHTALYWYRQSLGQGLEFLIYFQGNSAPDKSGLPSDRFSAERTGGSVSTLTIQRTQQEDSAVYLCASSPRHNYGYTFGSGTRLTVV.